The 27 T cell receptor beta chains below come from one sample, sequenced in a study of T cell clonality in common variable immunodeficiency. The protocol was immunoSEQ multiplex PCR, while the TCRdb copy is restricted to in-frame clones and leaves out a portion. Sampling found under 50,000 clones, none seen once. Material: peripheral blood mononuclear cells. Receptors were obtained from a person between 18 and 75 years old in good health.

This clone was recorded many times. The read terminates 3 residues before the CDR3 end, so the remaining end is supplied by the germline J gene. The V and J genes are TRBV19 and TRBJ2-5, with 10 positions matching TRBD1. The V gene's germline CDR1 is LNHDA and CDR2 SQIVND (reference sequence). Unmatched junction bases numbered 7, after V lost 5 bases and J lost 4 bases. CDR3 length: 15 amino acids. The part of the CDR3 DNA that was read is TGTGCCAGTAGTCCAGACAGGGGGCAGGCAGAGACC. As protein: CASSPDRGQAET. The full CDR3 protein is CASSPDRGQAETQYF.

This clone showed up many times. The sequenced part of the CDR3 DNA is TGTGCCAAGGGAATGGGACAGGGTTTCGAAAAA. This sequence encodes CAKGMGQGFEK. Given in full, the CDR3 is CAKGMGQGFEKLFF. The chain joins TRBV6-2 or TRBV6-3 to TRBJ1-4; 9 positions agree with TRBD1. The CDR3 end lies 3 residues beyond the end of the read and is filled in from the germline J gene. Germline V gene data show CDR1 as MNHEY and CDR2 as SVGEGT. V lost 10 bases to trimming and J lost 8 bases; unmatched junction nucleotides: 11. The CDR3 is made up of 14 amino acids.

This clone came up many times. The read comes to an end 3 residues before the CDR3 does, leaving the germline J gene to fill in the end. This chain uses TRBV18 with TRBJ1-3; D uncertain. CDR3 length: 14 amino acids. In germline, CDR1 is KGHSH, CDR2 LQKENI. V was pared by 3 bases and J by 0 bases, with 6 bases between. Here the CDR3 reads CASSPQGSGNTIYF. The sequenced part of the CDR3 DNA is TGTGCCAGCTCACCCCAAGGCTCTGGAAACACC.

In this sample, this clone turned up many times. The missing CDR3 end, 3 residues past where the read stops, is filled in from the germline J gene. The gene calls are TRBV30 and TRBJ1-5, with D tentatively TRBD1 (5 bases). V was shortened by 0 bases and J by 0 bases, with 12 bases between the two germline ends. The CDR3 is 16 residues long. Looked up from germline, CDR1 is GTSNPN and CDR2 is SVGIG (reference sequence). This CDR3 reads CAWSVGGDYSNQPQHF. Partial CDR3 DNA: TGTGCCTGGAGTGTTGGGGGGGATTATAGCAATCAGCCC.

The table lists this clone with many counts. Read coverage stops 3 residues before the CDR3 terminus; the germline J gene supplies the remainder. V gene TRBV18 combines with J gene TRBJ2-2, with D unresolved. This CDR3 spans 12 amino acids. V shed 5 bases and J shed 6 bases, with 7 bases lying between them. CDR1 is KGHSH and CDR2 is LQKENI in the germline V gene. The sequenced CDR3 bases are TGTGCCAGCTCATTTCTAGCCGGGGAG. Residues: CASSFLAGE. The full CDR3 sequence reads CASSFLAGELFF.

This clone came up many times. The CDR3 end falls 3 residues outside the read, so it is completed with the germline J gene. The chain has TRBV2 and TRBJ2-3; the D gene is possibly TRBD1 (5 bases). The V gene's germline CDR1 is SNHLY and CDR2 FYNNEI. Trimming removed 2 bases at V and 1 base at J, with 7 bases between. This CDR3 spans 14 amino acids. The covered CDR3 bases are TGTGCCAGCAGTGAACTGACAGGCACAGATACG. Amino acids: CASSELTGTDT. The entire CDR3 sequence reads CASSELTGTDTQYF.

The table lists this clone with a few counts. The read halts 3 residues ahead of the CDR3 end, with the missing end drawn from the germline J gene. This chain joins TRBV4-2 and TRBJ2-7, with TRBD2 identical over 9 bases. With 1 base clipped from V and 6 bases from J, the junction kept 10 bases outside the gene matches. Germline V gene lookup returns CDR1 LGHNA and CDR2 YNFKEQ. The CDR3 is made up of 16 amino acids. The sequenced part of the CDR3 DNA is TGTGCCAGCAGCCAAGGCGCGCTAGCGGGAAACGGCGAG. Translation gives CASSQGALAGNGE. The CDR3 in full is CASSQGALAGNGEQYF.

This clone was counted ten times or more. The CDR3 is cut off 3 residues early in the read; its end comes from the germline J gene. The chain combines TRBV30 with TRBJ2-6; D gene uncertain. Trimming left V 4 bases short and J 0 bases short, with 13 bases between. The germline gives CDR1 GTSNPN, CDR2 SVGIG (reference sequence). The CDR3 covers 16 residues. The CDR3 DNA, read in part, is TGTGCCTGGACATTGAAGGCCTTCTCTGGGGCCAACGTC. This codes for CAWTLKAFSGANV. The whole CDR3 region reads CAWTLKAFSGANVLTF.

This clone was counted many times. The missing CDR3 end, 3 residues past where the read stops, is filled in from the germline J gene. The V and J genes are TRBV7-2 and TRBJ1-3; D unclear. V lost 0 bases to trimming and J lost 4 bases, with 7 bases between them. Germline CDR1 and CDR2: SGHTA and FQGNSA. This CDR3 region has 14 residues. The CDR3 DNA, read in part, is TGTGCCAGCAGCTTAGCAGGGCTCGGAAACACC. It encodes CASSLAGLGNT. The entire CDR3 sequence reads CASSLAGLGNTIYF.

This clone came up many times. The read stops 3 residues short of the end of the CDR3; the missing end is completed from the germline J gene. V usage is TRBV7-2 and J usage is TRBJ2-7, with 7 bases identical to TRBD2. After removal of 4 bases from V and 6 bases from J, the junction contained 9 bases not matched to a gene. CDR1 SGHTA and CDR2 FQGNSA come from the germline V gene. This CDR3 has 14 residues. The CDR3 sequence: CASSSAFAGVEQYF. CDR3 DNA, as far as it was read: TGTGCCAGCAGCTCCGCCTTCGCGGGGGTCGAG.

This clone came up many times. The sequenced fragment ends 3 residues before the CDR3 boundary, so the rest is inferred from the germline J gene. The chain uses TRBV6-2 or TRBV6-3 and TRBJ1-5; D perhaps matches TRBD1 (6 bases). V lost 8 bases to trimming and J lost 2 bases, with 13 bases between them. CDR3 length: 14 amino acids. The germline V gene encodes CDR1 MNHEY and CDR2 SVGEGT. CDR3 sequence reads: CASRRTVGNQPQHF. The covered CDR3 bases are TGTGCCAGCCGACGGACAGTAGGCAATCAGCCC.

This clone was counted ten times or more. The observed sequence ends 3 residues before the CDR3 terminus, with the missing tail filled in from the germline J gene. The chain uses TRBV9 and TRBJ2-1, with D perhaps TRBD2 (6 bases). The CDR3 is 13 residues long. Germline CDR1 and CDR2: SGDLS and YYNGEE. Trimming took off 6 bases at V and 9 bases at J, with 16 bases between the two ends. Partial CDR3 DNA: TGTGCCAGCAACCCCGGGGTGGAGGGTGAG. This codes for CASNPGVEGE. The whole CDR3 sequence reads CASNPGVEGEQFF.

This clone was observed many times. The missing CDR3 end, 3 residues past where the read stops, is filled in from the germline J gene. The chain combines TRBV7-9 with TRBJ2-5; D may be TRBD2 (6 bases). The CDR3 is made up of 14 amino acids. V was cut by 5 bases and J by 1 base, with 11 bases left in between. CDR1 is SEHNR and CDR2 is FQNEAQ in the germline V gene (reference sequence). The CDR3 bases that were read are TGTGCCAGCAGCACCGGGACTTTCCAAGAGACC. As protein: CASSTGTFQET. The full CDR3 protein reads CASSTGTFQETQYF.

This clone appeared many times. The CDR3 extends 3 residues past the end of the read, so its final part is completed from the germline J gene. The chain uses TRBV30 and TRBJ2-2; 10 bases fit TRBD2. The CDR3 contains 14 residues. Trimming at V came to 0 bases and at J to 6 bases, leaving 1 base not matched to a gene. Germline V gene data show CDR1 as GTSNPN and CDR2 as SVGIG (reference sequence). The sequenced part of the CDR3 DNA is TGTGCCTGGAGTGTAGCGGGGGGGCCCGGGGAG. Amino acids: CAWSVAGGPGE. From start to end, the CDR3 is CAWSVAGGPGELFF.

Many counts were recorded for this clone. The read gets to within 3 residues of the CDR3 end, and the germline J gene fills in the rest. The chain links TRBV2 to TRBJ2-7; 8 bases map to TRBD2. V shed 5 bases and J 6 bases; nucleotides not matched to a gene: 9. CDR1 and CDR2 (germline): SNHLY, FYNNEI. This CDR3 region has 14 residues. This CDR3 reads CASSWAGGDFEQYF. The sequenced part of the CDR3 DNA is TGTGCCAGCAGTTGGGCGGGGGGAGACTTCGAG.

Ten or more counts support this clone. The CDR3 end lies 3 residues beyond the end of the read and is filled in from the germline J gene. The rearrangement links TRBV5-6 to TRBJ1-4; D not certain. V was shortened by 2 bases and J by 6 bases, with 11 bases between the two germline ends. This CDR3 is built from 14 residues. Germline CDR1 reads SGHDT; CDR2 reads YYEEEE. CDR3 region: CASSFGPTDEKLFF. The DNA read from the CDR3 is TGTGCCAGCAGCTTTGGGCCAACAGATGAAAAA.

This clone was counted ten times or more. The read terminates 3 residues before the CDR3 end, so the remaining end is supplied by the germline J gene. The chain links TRBV19 to TRBJ1-2; D call uncertain. Germline V gives CDR1 LNHDA, CDR2 SQIVND (reference sequence). The CDR3 length is 15 residues. V gave up 4 bases and J gave up 1 base, with 13 bases separating them. CDR3 DNA (partial): TGTGCCAGTAGTACGAGCAGAGAGGGTAACTATGGC. It is translated as CASSTSREGNYG. The complete CDR3 protein is CASSTSREGNYGYTF.

This clone occurred many times. The missing CDR3 end, 3 residues past where the read stops, is filled in from the germline J gene. V and J are TRBV5-1 and TRBJ1-1, with a tentative D call TRBD1 (5 bases). The CDR3 is made up of 14 amino acids. CDR1 and CDR2 from the germline V gene are SGHRS and YFSETQ. Trimming cost V 4 bases and J 4 bases, with 14 bases left between them. The CDR3 reads CASSQTGRPTEAFF. CDR3 DNA (partial): TGCGCCAGCAGCCAAACAGGTAGGCCCACTGAA.

This clone was detected ten times or more. Read data end 3 residues before the CDR3 end; the end is taken from the germline J gene. The chain joins TRBV10-3 to TRBJ2-1; 10 bases align to TRBD1. The CDR3 length is 14 residues. The V gene end was trimmed by 8 bases and the J gene end by 9 bases; junction bases not matched to a gene: 10. The germline CDR1 and CDR2 sequences are ENHRY and SYGVKD. Incomplete CDR3 DNA: TGTGCCATCTGGACAGGGGGTAATTCTGGTGAG. Protein: CAIWTGGNSGE. The whole CDR3 sequence is CAIWTGGNSGEQFF.

This clone was counted at least ten times. The missing CDR3 end, 3 residues past where the read stops, is filled in from the germline J gene. V is TRBV20-1 and J is TRBJ2-2; 8 positions agree with TRBD2. The germline gives CDR1 DFQATT, CDR2 SNEGSKA (reference sequence). J was trimmed by 6 bases and V by 5 bases; bases with no gene match: 5. The CDR3 has 13 residues. Partial CDR3 DNA: TGCAGTGCTTTGCGGGGGGTTTCCGGGGAG. It is translated as CSALRGVSGE. The whole CDR3 region reads CSALRGVSGELFF.

Points on this clone: Coverage ceases 3 residues before the CDR3 finishes, and the germline J gene fills in the end. The chain uses TRBV2 and TRBJ2-1; maybe TRBD2 (5 bases). The CDR3 is 13 amino acids. V lost 7 bases and J lost 7, with 14 bases in between. The germline gives CDR1 SNHLY, CDR2 FYNNEI. CDR3 bases read: TGTGCCAGCAACGGAAGGCGGAGGAATGAG. Encoded protein: CASNGRRRNE. The CDR3, in full, reads CASNGRRRNEQFF.

There are many counts of this clone. The DNA read from the CDR3 is TGCGCCAGCAGTCATGGGGGCAGGGGGGTCAAACCTGAAGAGACC. Translated: CASSHGGRGVKPEET. The full CDR3 is CASSHGGRGVKPEETQYF. The V gene is TRBV23-1, the J gene TRBJ2-5, with a possible D match to TRBD1 (7 bases). The CDR3 end falls 3 residues outside the read, so it is completed with the germline J gene. TRBV23-1 falls under the ORF class, with uncertain function. The CDR3 loop spans 18 amino acids. V dropped 3 bases and J dropped 3 bases, with 23 bases sitting between them.

This clone has only a few counts. Coverage ceases 3 residues before the CDR3 finishes, and the germline J gene fills in the end. The rearrangement joins TRBV7-9 to TRBJ1-2; D uncertain. Germline assignment: CDR1 SEHNR and CDR2 FQNEAQ (reference sequence). The CDR3 contains 14 residues. Trimming shortened V by 5 bases and J by 2 bases, and 12 bases separated the two germline ends. CDR3: CASSRSGSNYGYTF. The CDR3 DNA, read in part, is TGTGCCAGCAGCCGGTCCGGGTCAAACTATGGC.

This clone was counted many times. The CDR3 end lies 3 residues beyond the end of the read and is filled in from the germline J gene. The chain employs TRBV10-3 and TRBJ2-3, with 8 bases that match TRBD1. CDR1 and CDR2 (germline): ENHRY, SYGVKD. The CDR3 loop spans 14 amino acids. The covered CDR3 bases are TGTGCCATCAGTGAGACGGCAGGGGGCGACACG. This sequence encodes CAISETAGGDT. The entire CDR3 reads CAISETAGGDTQYF.

This clone was recorded many times. The CDR3 is cut off 3 residues early in the read; its end comes from the germline J gene. The chain carries TRBV7-2 and TRBJ1-5; 7 positions agree with TRBD1. The V gene end was trimmed by 0 bases and the J gene end by 1 base; junction bases not matched to a gene: 9. Germline V gene data show CDR1 as SGHTA and CDR2 as FQGNSA. The CDR3 has 18 amino acids. The CDR3 spells CASSLAPSRQGSNQPQHF. CDR3 DNA, as far as it was read: TGTGCCAGCAGCTTAGCCCCCTCGCGACAGGGCAGCAATCAGCCC.

This clone was picked up many times. The CDR3 is cut off 3 residues early in the read; its end comes from the germline J gene. The J gene is TRBJ1-1, the V gene TRBV19; unclear D gene. This CDR3 contains 13 residues. The V and J ends lost 1 base and 3 bases respectively, with 6 bases between them. Germline lookup yields CDR1 LNHDA and CDR2 SQIVND (reference sequence). CDR3 bases read: TGTGCCAGTAGTATAGTGCGGGACACTGAA. Translating gives CASSIVRDTE. The entire CDR3 protein reads CASSIVRDTEAFF.

Many counts were recorded for this clone. The CDR3 end is not reached by the read, which stops 3 residues before it; the germline J gene fills it in. The genes are TRBV29-1 and TRBJ2-7; 7 bases match TRBD1. CDR3 length equals 15 residues. Trimming took 4 bases from V and 5 from J; bases not matched to a gene: 14. Germline loops: CDR1 SQVTM, CDR2 ANQGSEA. The CDR3 protein is CSVAGTDIGPNEQYF. The sequenced CDR3 bases are TGCAGCGTTGCTGGGACAGACATAGGACCTAACGAG.